The T cell receptor (beta chain) described here comes from a study of cytomegalovirus exposure and HLA in healthy donors. Whole-study findings and limits: Diagnosis of cytomegalovirus status made by the classifier reportedly showed high specificity and sensitivity. Associated with cytomegalovirus, according to the listing, were 150 to 200 TCR beta chains. Among the CMV-associated chains, three were confirmed in vitro as specific for CMV antigens.

Profiling relied on immunoSEQ multiplex PCR, and the TCRdb table lists in-frame clones only, not all of them. The table shows hundreds of thousands of clones, with over 75% occurring only once. Note on this clone: Its antigen remains unknown.

The CDR3 consists of 13 residues. The germline V and J ends were trimmed by 3 bases and 8 bases, with 12 bases remaining between them. In germline, CDR1 is SGHRS, CDR2 YFSETQ. This TCR was recovered from a man aged 18 to 30 in good health and CMV-seropositive. The rearrangement links TRBV5-1 to TRBJ2-1; TRBD2 is a possible D gene (6 bases). The sample taken for sequencing was PBMCs. Here the CDR3 reads CASSWRGHDEQFF. The DNA of the CDR3 is TGCGCCAGCAGCTGGAGGGGTCATGATGAGCAGTTCTTC.